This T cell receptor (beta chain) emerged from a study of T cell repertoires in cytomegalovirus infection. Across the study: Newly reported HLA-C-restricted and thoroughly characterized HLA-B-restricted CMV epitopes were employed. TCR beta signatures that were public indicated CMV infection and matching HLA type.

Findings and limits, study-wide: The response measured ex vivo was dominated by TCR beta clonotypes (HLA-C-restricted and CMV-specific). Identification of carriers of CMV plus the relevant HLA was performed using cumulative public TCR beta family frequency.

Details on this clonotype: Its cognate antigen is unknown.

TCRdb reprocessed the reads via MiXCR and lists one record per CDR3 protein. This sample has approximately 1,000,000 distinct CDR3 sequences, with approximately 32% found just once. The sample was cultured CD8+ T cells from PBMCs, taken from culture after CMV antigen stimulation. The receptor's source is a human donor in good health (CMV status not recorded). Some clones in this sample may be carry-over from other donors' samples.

CDR3: CASSLQRGELYRETQYF. The DNA of the CDR3 is TGTGCCAGCAGCTTACAGCGGGGGGAGCTGTACCGAGAGACCCAGTACTTC. The chain employs TRBV7-6 and TRBJ2-5, with 9 bases that match TRBD2. CDR3 size: 17 residues. Trimming at V came to 2 bases and at J to 4 bases, leaving 11 bases not matched to a gene. The germline CDR1 and CDR2 sequences are SGHVS and FNYEAQ.